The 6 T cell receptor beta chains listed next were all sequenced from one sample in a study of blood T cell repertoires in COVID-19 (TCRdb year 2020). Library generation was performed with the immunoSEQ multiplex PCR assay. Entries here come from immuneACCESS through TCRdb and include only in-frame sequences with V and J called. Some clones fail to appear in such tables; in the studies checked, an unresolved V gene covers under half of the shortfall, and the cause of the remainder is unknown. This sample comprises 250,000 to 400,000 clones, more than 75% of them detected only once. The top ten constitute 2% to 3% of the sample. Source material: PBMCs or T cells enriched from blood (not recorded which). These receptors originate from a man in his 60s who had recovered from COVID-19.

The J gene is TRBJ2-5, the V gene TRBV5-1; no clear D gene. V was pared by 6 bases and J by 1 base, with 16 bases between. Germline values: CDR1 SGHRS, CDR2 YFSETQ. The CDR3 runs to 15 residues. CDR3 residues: CASTPWAGIQETQYF. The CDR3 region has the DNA TGCGCCAGCACGCCCTGGGCAGGAATCCAAGAGACCCAGTACTTC.

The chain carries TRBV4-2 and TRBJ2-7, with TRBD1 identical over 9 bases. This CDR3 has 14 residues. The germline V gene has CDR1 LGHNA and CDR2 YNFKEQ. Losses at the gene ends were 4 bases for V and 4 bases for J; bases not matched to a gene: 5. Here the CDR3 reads CASSRDRVFYEQYF. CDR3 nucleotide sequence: TGTGCCAGCAGCCGGGACAGGGTTTTTTACGAGCAGTACTTC.

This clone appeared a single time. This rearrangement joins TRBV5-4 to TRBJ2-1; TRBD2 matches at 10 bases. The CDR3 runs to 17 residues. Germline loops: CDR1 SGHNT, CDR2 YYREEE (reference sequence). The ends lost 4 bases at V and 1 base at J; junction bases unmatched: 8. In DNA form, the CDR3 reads TGTGCCAGCAGCCGTCATAGCGGGGGGTCTTCCTACAATGAGCAGTTCTTC. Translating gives CASSRHSGGSSYNEQFF.

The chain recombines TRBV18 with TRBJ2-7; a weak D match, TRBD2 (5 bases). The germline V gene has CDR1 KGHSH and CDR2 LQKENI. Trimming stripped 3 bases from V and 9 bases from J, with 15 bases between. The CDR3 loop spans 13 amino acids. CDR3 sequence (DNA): TGTGCCAGCTCACCTGTGGGAGAAGTAGGGCAGTACTTC. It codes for CASSPVGEVGQYF. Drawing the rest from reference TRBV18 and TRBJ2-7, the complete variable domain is NAGVMQNPRHLVRRRGQEARLRCSPMKGHSHVYWYRQLPEEGLKFMVYLQKENIIDESGMPKERFSAEFPKEGPSILRIQQVVRGDSAAYFCASSPVGEVGQYFGPGTRLTVT.

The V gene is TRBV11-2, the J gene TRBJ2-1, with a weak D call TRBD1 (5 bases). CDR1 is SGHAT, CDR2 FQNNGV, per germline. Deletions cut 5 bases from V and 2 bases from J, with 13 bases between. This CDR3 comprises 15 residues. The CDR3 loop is CASSPLTDPYNEQFF. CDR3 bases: TGTGCCAGCAGCCCCTTGACAGACCCCTACAATGAGCAGTTCTTC.

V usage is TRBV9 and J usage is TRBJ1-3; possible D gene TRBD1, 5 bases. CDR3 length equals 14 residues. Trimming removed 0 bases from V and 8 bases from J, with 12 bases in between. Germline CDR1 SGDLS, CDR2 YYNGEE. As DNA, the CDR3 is TGTGCCAGCAGCGTAGGGGGGGAAATGTACACCATATATTTT. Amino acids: CASSVGGEMYTIYF.